These 5 T cell receptor beta chains were sequenced from one sample in a study of human T cells and chemical hapten exposure. TCRdb recomputed calls from the RACE reads with MiXCR, one row per CDR3 protein. This sample has under 200,000 distinct CDR3 sequences, with 25% to 35% found just once. Time point specified: pre-sensitization, week 0. Documented treatment: therapeutic diphenylcyclopropenone sensitization with weekly scalp DPC. The source was whole blood, collected in connection with sensitization to the hapten diphenylcyclopropenone (DPC). The receptors derive from a woman in her 30s with alopecia areata. Some clones in this sample may be carry-over from other donors' samples.

The rearrangement links TRBV7-2 to TRBJ2-2; no clear D. Trimming took 5 bases from V and 0 from J, leaving 7 bases between them. CDR3 size: 14 residues. Per germline, CDR1 SGHTA and CDR2 FQGNSA. CDR3: CASSIYTNTGELFF. The CDR3 DNA is TGTGCCAGCAGCATTTATACGAACACCGGGGAGCTGTTTTTT. The full variable domain, rest sourced from reference TRBV7-2 and TRBJ2-2, is GAGVSQSPSNKVTEKGKDVELRCDPISGHTALYWYRQSLGQGLEFLIYFQGNSAPDKSGLPSDRFSAERTGGSVSTLTIQRTQQEDSAVYLCASSIYTNTGELFFGEGSRLTVL.

This clonotype appeared a few times. This chain uses TRBV28 with TRBJ1-5, with D perhaps matching TRBD1 (5 bases). Looked up from germline, CDR1 is MDHEN and CDR2 is SYDVKM. The germline V and J ends were trimmed by 7 bases and 7 bases, with 17 bases remaining between them. The CDR3 extends over 14 amino acids. The CDR3 nucleotides are TGTGCCAGCATTTCAGGGCAGATTCGACAGCCCCAGCATTTT. It specifies CASISGQIRQPQHF.

The chain employs TRBV28 and TRBJ1-1; D gene unclear. V was shortened by 3 bases and J by 3 bases, with 8 bases between the two germline ends. Per germline, CDR1 MDHEN and CDR2 SYDVKM. This CDR3 has 13 amino acids. DNA for the CDR3: TGTGCCAGCAGTTTTGGGTTGGACACTGAAGCTTTCTTT. Translation: CASSFGLDTEAFF. The variable domain in full, with the rest retrieved from reference TRBV28 and TRBJ1-1, is DVKVTQSSRYLVKRTGEKVFLECVQDMDHENMFWYRQDPGLGLRLIYFSYDVKMKEKGDIPEGYSVSREKKERFSLILESASTNQTSMYLCASSFGLDTEAFFGQGTRLTVV.

This sequence joins TRBV1 and TRBJ2-7; TRBD1 is the table's D call, not checked against the DNA. TRBV1 is a pseudogene. The CDR3 totals 15 residues. The CDR3 spells CTSSQDRGRSYEQYF. The CDR3 region has the DNA TGCACCAGCAGCCAAGACAGGGGGAGATCCTACGAGCAGTACTTC.

The genes are TRBV7-2 and TRBJ1-3; the D gene is possibly TRBD1 (5 bases). This CDR3 spans 13 amino acids. Deletions cut 11 bases from V and 2 bases from J, with 13 bases between. Germline-derived CDR1 and CDR2 are SGHTA and FQGNSA. CDR3 loop: CAGGTDAGNTIYF. In nucleotides, the CDR3 is TGTGCCGGGGGGACGGACGCTGGAAACACCATATATTTT. The entire variable domain, with the rest obtained from reference TRBV7-2 and TRBJ1-3, is as follows: GAGVSQSPSNKVTEKGKDVELRCDPISGHTALYWYRQSLGQGLEFLIYFQGNSAPDKSGLPSDRFSAERTGGSVSTLTIQRTQQEDSAVYLCAGGTDAGNTIYFGEGSWLTVV.